Shown below are 20 T cell receptor beta chains from a single sample sequenced in a study of T cells in Graves' hyperthyroidism and ophthalmopathy. Amplified TCR beta CDR3 regions came from RNA transcripts. The HTBI primer set was used in a first-round RT-PCR of the TCR CDR3. MiXCR, run by TCRdb on the multiplex PCR reads, gives a single entry per CDR3 protein. The sample carries some 600,000 distinct CDR3 sequences, approximately 15% recorded once. Sequences were obtained from blood. The receptors derive from a woman aged 25 to 39 with Graves' hyperthyroidism that later progressed to Graves' ophthalmopathy.

The CDR3 loop is CASSVTHTLETQYF. The CDR3 DNA follows: TGTGCCAGCAGTGTGACTCACACCCTAGAGACCCAGTACTTC. This sequence joins TRBV2 and TRBJ2-5, with D unclear. Germline lookup yields CDR1 SNHLY and CDR2 FYNNEI. Trimming took 4 bases from V and 4 from J, leaving 13 bases between them. CDR3 length equals 14 residues. The full variable domain, with the rest looked up from reference TRBV2 and TRBJ2-5, is EPEVTQTPSHQVTQMGQEVILRCVPISNHLYFYWYRQILGQKVEFLVSFYNNEISEKSEIFDDQFSVERPDGSNFTLKIRSTKLEDSAMYFCASSVTHTLETQYFGPGTRLLVL.

A remark on this clonotype: It may be a read error: a sequence one base away is much more abundant. V gene TRBV9 combines with J gene TRBJ2-7; TRBD2 aligns across 8 bases. This CDR3 has 15 residues. Looked up from germline, CDR1 is SGDLS and CDR2 is YYNGEE. The CDR3 nucleotides are TGTGTCAGCAGCGTATATAGCGGGAAGTCGTCCGAGCAGTACTTC. As protein: CVSSVYSGKSSEQYF.

This clonotype has a handful of counts. J is TRBJ2-6 and V is TRBV3-1; weak D call: TRBD2 (7 bases). Germline-derived CDR1 and CDR2 are LGHDT and YNNKEL (reference sequence). V gave up 0 bases and J gave up 2 bases, with 11 bases separating them. The CDR3 is 17 residues long. The CDR3 nucleotides are TGTGCCAGCAGCCAAGAGGCGGGGGCGGCTGGGGCCAACGTCCTGACTTTC. This sequence encodes CASSQEAGAAGANVLTF.

This clonotype was seen ten or more times. In nucleotides, the CDR3 is TGTGCCAGCAGTTGGGTGGACAGGGATCACACTGAAGCTTTCTTT. Encoded protein: CASSWVDRDHTEAFF. V and J are TRBV28 and TRBJ1-1, with TRBD1 matching 8 bases. This CDR3 contains 15 residues. Per germline, CDR1 MDHEN and CDR2 SYDVKM. The V segment lost 4 bases and the J segment 3 bases; nucleotides outside the gene matches: 7.

This clonotype was counted many times. V gene TRBV29-1 combines with J gene TRBJ1-2, with D hard to call. The CDR3 loop spans 12 amino acids. V gave up 1 base and J gave up 8 bases, with 11 bases separating them. CDR1 and CDR2 (germline): SQVTM, ANQGSEA. CDR3 DNA sequence: TGCAGCGTTGAAGGTGAACTTGGGGGCTACACCTTC. It codes for CSVEGELGGYTF. Supplemented by reference TRBV29-1 and TRBJ1-2, the full variable domain reads SAVISQKPSRDICQRGTSLTIQCQVDSQVTMMFWYRQQPGQSLTLIATANQGSEATYESGFVIDKFPISRPNLTFSTLTVSNMSPEDSSIYLCSVEGELGGYTFGSGTRLTVV.

This clonotype occurred a few times. The CDR3, as DNA: TGTGCCAGCAGACAGGGTCAGGCCATTCAGTACTTC. Translated: CASRQGQAIQYF. The chain links TRBV27 to TRBJ2-4; perhaps TRBD1 as D (6 bases). Trimming took 6 bases from V and 9 from J, leaving 12 bases between them. CDR1 and CDR2 (germline): MNHEY, SMNVEV (reference sequence). There are 12 residues in the CDR3.

There are many counts of this clonotype. The chain carries TRBV12-3 or TRBV12-4 and TRBJ1-4, with unresolved D. V shed 6 bases and J shed 10 bases, with 15 bases lying between them. CDR3 length: 13 residues. This CDR3 is CASRTSSPGKLFF. The CDR3 nucleotides are TGTGCCAGCAGAACAAGCAGCCCCGGAAAACTGTTTTTT.

V is TRBV7-9 and J is TRBJ1-1; no definite D call. Germline CDR1 reads SEHNR; CDR2 reads FQNEAQ (reference sequence). CDR3 length: 16 amino acids. V lost 2 bases and J lost 0, with 13 bases in between. Here the CDR3 DNA reads TGTGCCAGCAGCTTATTGACGCTAGAACTGAACACTGAAGCTTTCTTT. Amino acid sequence: CASSLLTLELNTEAFF.

This clonotype was recorded at least ten times. CDR3 protein: CASSRLDRPKNIQYF. The CDR3 DNA is TGTGCCAGCAGTAGGCTGGACAGGCCCAAAAACATTCAGTACTTC. The rearrangement links TRBV6-2 or TRBV6-3 to TRBJ2-4; 7 bases line up with TRBD1. The germline gives CDR1 MNHEY, CDR2 SVGEGT. The ends lost 5 bases at V and 2 bases at J; junction bases unmatched: 6. The CDR3 has 15 amino acids.

A few counts support this clonotype. This sequence joins TRBV4-3 and TRBJ1-6; D is perhaps TRBD1 (6 bases). This CDR3 spans 13 amino acids. V gave up 4 bases and J gave up 11 bases, with 12 bases separating them. Germline V CDR1 and CDR2: LGHNA, YSLEER. The CDR3 region has the DNA TGCGCCAGCAGCCGAGGGGGGTATGCACCCCTCCACTTT. This gives the protein CASSRGGYAPLHF.

This clonotype showed up just a few times. The CDR3 is CATRETGGLGTEAFF. In DNA form, the CDR3 reads TGTGCCACCAGGGAGACAGGGGGCTTAGGCACTGAAGCTTTCTTT. This rearrangement joins TRBV24-1 to TRBJ1-1, with 10 bases matching TRBD1. The CDR3 has 15 amino acids. Looked up from germline, CDR1 is KGHDR and CDR2 is SFDVKD. V lost 7 bases and J lost 4; bases outside the gene matches: 8.

The CDR3 DNA is TGTGCCAGTAGTAAGACAGGGGTGGCTCAGCCCCAGCATTTT. Its translation: CASSKTGVAQPQHF. The genes are TRBV19 and TRBJ1-5; 8 bases align to TRBD1. Per germline, CDR1 LNHDA and CDR2 SQIVND (reference sequence). J lost 6 bases, V lost 4 bases, and 5 bases had no gene match. The CDR3 consists of 14 residues.

This clonotype was detected many times. This chain uses TRBV28 with TRBJ2-1; D is uncertain. Trimming shortened V by 3 bases and J by 5 bases, and 8 bases separated the two germline ends. The CDR3 spans 13 residues. Germline V gene data show CDR1 as MDHEN and CDR2 as SYDVKM. The CDR3 nucleotides read TGTGCCAGCAGTTTGCACCAGAACAATGAGCAGTTCTTC. Protein: CASSLHQNNEQFF.

The sample holds many counts of this clonotype. The chain is built from TRBV7-2 and TRBJ2-1; 9 bases line up with TRBD2. The germline V gene has CDR1 SGHTA and CDR2 FQGNSA. Losses at the gene ends were 3 bases for V and 5 bases for J; bases not matched to a gene: 8. The CDR3 totals 16 residues. The CDR3 loop reads CASSFRGGRVHNEQFF. As DNA, the CDR3 is TGTGCCAGCAGCTTTAGAGGCGGGAGGGTTCACAATGAGCAGTTCTTC.

This clonotype was observed a few times. This rearrangement joins TRBV7-9 to TRBJ2-4, with D possibly TRBD1 on 6 matching bases. Germline CDR1 and CDR2: SEHNR and FQNEAQ (reference sequence). V was clipped by 4 bases and J by 5 bases, with 21 bases between them. The CDR3 consists of 17 residues. CDR3 sequence: CASSSIRAGVGENIQYF. The CDR3 coding sequence is TGTGCCAGCAGCTCCATCCGGGCAGGGGTGGGGGAAAACATTCAGTACTTC. The full variable domain, rest sourced from reference TRBV7-9 and TRBJ2-4, is DTGVSQNPRHKITKRGQNVTFRCDPISEHNRLYWYRQTLGQGPEFLTYFQNEAQLEKSRLLSDRFSAERPKGSFSTLEIQRTEQGDSAMYLCASSSIRAGVGENIQYFGAGTRLSVL.

This clonotype was detected ten times or more. The chain is built from TRBV11-3 and TRBJ2-2; no clear D. Trimming removed 5 bases from V and 0 bases from J, with 13 bases in between. The CDR3 consists of 16 residues. Germline assignment: CDR1 SGHNT and CDR2 YENEEA. The CDR3 nucleotides are TGTGCCAGCAGCCGGACGGCTGCAACGAACACCGGGGAGCTGTTTTTT. This translates into CASSRTAATNTGELFF.

The V gene is TRBV29-1, the J gene TRBJ2-3; D possibly corresponds to TRBD2 (7 bases). The CDR3 consists of 14 residues. The V end was cut by 7 bases, the J end by 4 bases, with 18 bases between. CDR1 is SQVTM, CDR2 ANQGSEA, per germline. CDR3 bases: TGCAGCGCTACCCGGACTAGGGGGGCAGATACGCAGTATTTT. This sequence encodes CSATRTRGADTQYF.

The rearrangement joins TRBV6-2 or TRBV6-3 to TRBJ1-5; maybe TRBD1 (6 bases). The CDR3 runs 14 residues. V was trimmed by 0 bases and J by 7 bases, leaving 10 bases between them. Germline values: CDR1 MNHEY, CDR2 SVGEGT. CDR3 DNA: TGTGCCAGCAGTTACTCCCAGGGGAAACAGCCCCAGCATTTT. It encodes CASSYSQGKQPQHF.

There are many counts of this clonotype. The chain has TRBV11-3 and TRBJ1-1; D gene ambiguous. V was trimmed by 5 bases and J by 1 base, leaving 17 bases between them. Germline V lookup: CDR1 SGHNT, CDR2 YENEEA. The CDR3 sequence is 16 residues long. The DNA for the CDR3 is TGTGCCAGCAGCCCGCGAATCAGATCAACGAACACTGAAGCTTTCTTT. It encodes CASSPRIRSTNTEAFF.

At least ten counts were recorded for this clonotype. The CDR3 loop reads CASSLSRGTTEAFF. Written as DNA, the CDR3 is TGTGCCAGCAGTTTAAGTCGTGGGACAACTGAAGCTTTCTTT. This chain connects TRBV28 to TRBJ1-1, with a weak D call TRBD1 (6 bases). With 2 bases removed from V and 5 bases from J, the gap between germline ends came to 12 bases. The germline CDR1 and CDR2 sequences are MDHEN and SYDVKM. This CDR3 has 14 residues.